The TCR beta chain under discussion was sequenced for a study of shared T cell receptors in the human thymus. This clone was picked up one time. Produced via immunoSEQ multiplex PCR; TCRdb's table is partial and in-frame only. The repertoire holds 630,000 or so clones, about 87% seen once, with roughly 0.0086% in the top ten. The CDR3 is made up of 13 amino acids. Germline CDR1 reads SSHAT; CDR2 reads FNYEAQ (reference sequence). Trimming left V 4 bases short and J 8 bases short, with 11 bases between. These sequences were also reported in another study, on human thymus T cells. Turning to that study: Apparent bias marked the V and J gene usage of thymic and blood repertoires.

The clonotype was recovered from a boy under two years old with a congenital heart defect. The chain combines TRBV7-7 with TRBJ2-2; tentatively, D is TRBD1 (5 bases). Sequencing input: thymocytes. CDR3 sequence reads: CASSSISGGELFF. The CDR3 DNA sequence: TGTGCCAGCAGCTCGATCTCAGGGGGGGAGCTGTTTTTT.